The present T cell receptor (beta chain) was sequenced within a study of shared clonotypes between healthy human individuals. Broader study findings: In contrast to clonotypes shared by all four donors, non-shared clonotypes had lower generation probabilities.

TCRdb keeps only in-frame clones here, not all; method: immunoSEQ multiplex PCR. The data contain about 1.5 million clones, approximately 96% of them singletons. The germline CDR1 and CDR2 sequences are SGHAT and FQNNGV. V dropped 1 base and J dropped 6 bases, with 9 bases sitting between them. The CDR3 consists of 13 residues. A remark on this clone: As yet, its antigen is unknown.

Sequencing was performed on naive CD4+ T cells sorted from blood. Subset indicated: CD45RA+ positively selected. The chain couples TRBV11-2 to TRBJ1-2; D may be TRBD1 (6 bases). The source is a man younger than 45 in good health. The CDR3, as DNA: TGTGCCAGCAGCTTAGCAAGGGGGGATGGCTACACCTTC. Translating gives CASSLARGDGYTF.